The rows below give T cell receptor beta chains drawn from one sample of a study of cytomegalovirus exposure and HLA in healthy donors. Here immunoSEQ multiplex PCR was the method, and the copy in TCRdb shows in-frame clones only, minus some. The table lists 100,000 to 150,000 clones, about nine tenths of them singletons, with roughly 1.4% in the top ten. The source material was PBMCs. The receptors originated from a man aged 25 to 45 in good health and CMV-seronegative. The CDR3 runs from the conserved cysteine through the conserved F or W. The D gene is left open where the match is weak. The size field is filled for only some rows; it gives once, few, many or a size class.

abundance	v_gene	j_gene	d_gene	CDR3aa	CDR3nt
few	TRBV6-4	TRBJ1-6	.	CASSDRENSPLHF	TGTGCCAGCAGTGACAGGGAGAATTCACCCCTCCACTTT
.	TRBV7-8	TRBJ2-3	.	CASSPDGGTQYF	TGTGCCAGCAGCCCTGACGGGGGTACGCAGTATTTT
.	TRBV6-5	TRBJ2-1	.	CASSYTGVRNEQFF	TGTGCCAGCAGTTACACGGGAGTAAGGAATGAGCAGTTCTTC
.	TRBV27	TRBJ1-1	.	CASSLRSSGLNTEAFF	TGTGCCAGCAGTTTGAGGTCTTCCGGTTTGAACACTGAAGCTTTCTTT
.	TRBV14	TRBJ2-2	.	CASSPSVGELFF	TGTGCCAGCAGCCCATCAGTCGGGGAGCTGTTTTTT
.	TRBV6-5	TRBJ2-7	TRBD1	CASSSRTGTIYEQYF	TGTGCCAGCAGTTCCAGGACAGGAACGATCTACGAGCAGTACTTC
.	TRBV30	TRBJ1-3	.	CAWSYSSGNTIYF	TGTGCCTGGAGTTATAGCTCTGGAAACACCATATATTTT
.	TRBV5-1	TRBJ2-1	.	CASSLTGDGSYNEQFF	TGCGCCAGCAGCCTTACGGGGGACGGCTCCTACAATGAGCAGTTCTTC
.	TRBV19	TRBJ2-1	TRBD1	CASSRDRTYNEQFF	TGTGCCAGTAGTCGGGACAGGACTTACAATGAGCAGTTCTTC
.	TRBV2	TRBJ1-4	TRBD1	CASRGGRTIEEKLFF	TGTGCCAGCAGAGGGGGCCGAACAATTGAGGAAAAACTGTTTTTT
.	TRBV7-2	TRBJ1-2	.	CASSFGGANYGYTF	TGTGCCAGCAGCTTCGGGGGGGCGAACTATGGCTACACCTTC
.	TRBV7-3	TRBJ1-1	.	CASSLAGADTEAFF	TGTGCCAGCAGCTTAGCAGGGGCGGACACTGAAGCTTTCTTT
.	TRBV11-2	TRBJ2-7	.	CASSLDAVWTYEQYF	TGTGCCAGCAGCTTAGATGCGGTATGGACCTACGAGCAGTACTTC
.	TRBV7-2	TRBJ1-3	.	CASSLPGSGNTIYF	TGTGCCAGCAGCCTCCCAGGGTCAGGAAACACCATATATTTT
.	TRBV5-1	TRBJ2-7	TRBD2	CASRLDPSGRREQYF	TGCGCCAGCAGGCTAGATCCTAGCGGGAGAAGGGAGCAGTACTTC
.	TRBV27	TRBJ2-7	.	CASTGPSYEQYF	TGTGCCAGCACGGGTCCGTCCTACGAGCAGTACTTC
.	TRBV7-2	TRBJ2-3	.	CASSLGGRTDTQYF	TGTGCCAGCAGCTTAGGAGGGCGCACAGATACGCAGTATTTT
.	TRBV5-1	TRBJ2-1	TRBD1	CASSRGTGNNYNEQFF	TGCGCCAGCAGCCGCGGGACAGGGAATAACTACAATGAGCAGTTCTTC
.	TRBV7-9	TRBJ2-7	TRBD1	CASSFRDRPYEQYF	TGTGCCAGCAGCTTCCGGGACAGACCCTACGAGCAGTACTTC
.	TRBV12-5	TRBJ2-7	.	CASGFTGWGNTSSYEQYF	TGTGCTAGTGGTTTTACAGGTTGGGGTAATACGAGCTCCTACGAGCAGTACTTC
.	TRBV27	TRBJ2-3	.	CASSLRRRASTDTQYF	TGTGCCAGCAGTTTAAGGAGGAGGGCGAGCACAGATACGCAGTATTTT
.	TRBV5-4	TRBJ2-5	TRBD2	CASSLHIAGETQYF	TGTGCCAGCAGCCTTCATATAGCGGGGGAGACCCAGTACTTC
.	TRBV19	TRBJ2-7	TRBD2	CASSTLPTSHEQYF	TGTGCCAGTAGTACCCTCCCGACTAGCCACGAGCAGTACTTC
.	TRBV2	TRBJ1-5	.	CASSGPWGPNQPQHF	TGTGCCAGCAGTGGGCCGTGGGGCCCCAATCAGCCCCAGCATTTT
.	TRBV10-3	TRBJ1-2	.	CAISGLQESGYTF	TGTGCCATCAGTGGGCTACAGGAATCGGGCTACACCTTC
.	TRBV15	TRBJ1-2	TRBD1	CATSDRGPSYGYTF	TGTGCCACCAGCGACAGGGGGCCTAGCTATGGCTACACCTTC
.	TRBV19	TRBJ2-3	.	CASSPDRRTDTQYF	TGTGCCAGTAGTCCGGACAGACGCACAGATACGCAGTATTTT
.	TRBV30	TRBJ2-7	.	CAWSVDSEVYEQYF	TGTGCCTGGAGTGTGGATTCGGAGGTCTACGAGCAGTACTTC
.	TRBV11-2	TRBJ1-5	TRBD1	CAFPDRVRQPQHF	TGTGCCTTCCCCGACAGGGTTCGACAGCCCCAGCATTTT
.	TRBV6-4	TRBJ2-3	TRBD2	CASRVSGRAEDTQYF	TGTGCCAGCAGGGTTAGCGGGAGGGCCGAAGATACGCAGTATTTT
.	TRBV19	TRBJ1-2	TRBD1	CASRTTWDREAPDTF	TGTGCCAGTAGAACGACCTGGGACAGGGAAGCCCCCGACACCTTC
.	TRBV19	TRBJ1-5	TRBD1	CASSLNRGNQPQHF	TGTGCCAGTAGTCTCAACAGGGGGAATCAGCCCCAGCATTTT
.	TRBV19	TRBJ2-7	.	CASSILAGDSYEQYF	TGTGCCAGTAGTATACTGGCAGGGGACTCCTACGAGCAGTACTTC
.	TRBV9	TRBJ2-7	TRBD2	CASSLSGKTSEQYF	TGTGCCAGCAGCTTAAGCGGGAAAACCTCCGAGCAGTACTTC
.	TRBV7-3	TRBJ1-2	.	CASSLTGGANYGYTF	TGTGCCAGCAGCTTAACCGGAGGGGCTAACTATGGCTACACCTTC
once	TRBV11-3	TRBJ2-5	TRBD2	CASSPGGGNQETQYF	TGTGCCAGCAGCCCGGGAGGGGGGAACCAAGAGACCCAGTACTTC
.	TRBV9	TRBJ2-1	.	CASSVGRLRIEQFF	TGTGCCAGCAGCGTAGGGAGACTCCGGATTGAGCAGTTCTTC
.	TRBV6-1	TRBJ2-3	TRBD2	CASEMTSGATDTQYF	TGTGCCTCCGAAATGACTAGCGGGGCGACAGATACGCAGTATTTT
.	TRBV5-1	TRBJ2-1	.	CASSVEQGLGGFF	TGCGCCAGCAGCGTAGAACAGGGCCTTGGGGGGTTCTTC